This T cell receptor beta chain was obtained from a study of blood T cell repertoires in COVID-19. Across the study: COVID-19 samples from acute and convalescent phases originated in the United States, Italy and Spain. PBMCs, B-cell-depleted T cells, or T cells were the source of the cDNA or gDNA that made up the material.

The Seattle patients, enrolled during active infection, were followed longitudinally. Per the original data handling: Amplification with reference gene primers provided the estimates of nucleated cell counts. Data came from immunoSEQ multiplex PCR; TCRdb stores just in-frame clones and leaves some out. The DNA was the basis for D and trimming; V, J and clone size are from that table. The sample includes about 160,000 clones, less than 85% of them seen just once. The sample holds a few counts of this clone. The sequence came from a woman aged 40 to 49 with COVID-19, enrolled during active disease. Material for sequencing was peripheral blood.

The CDR3 bases are TGCAGCGTTTCAGACAGGACCGCCTACGAGCAGTACTTC. Translated, it gives CSVSDRTAYEQYF. The chain links TRBV29-1 to TRBJ2-7; the D gene is possibly TRBD1 (6 bases). V was trimmed by 5 bases and J by 2 bases, leaving 13 bases between them. The CDR3 is made up of 13 amino acids. Germline CDR1 and CDR2: SQVTM and ANQGSEA.